Listed below are T cell receptor beta chains from one sample, sequenced in a study of blood T cell repertoires in COVID-19. The assay was immunoSEQ multiplex PCR, and TCRdb's table has in-frame clones only and misses some. Altogether fewer than 250,000 clones are present, around 86% being singletons, with the ten largest covering less than 7.5%. Sequencing was performed on peripheral blood. These receptors were taken from a man between 60 and 75 years old who had recovered from COVID-19. Both conserved end residues are part of each CDR3. The D gene is left open where the match is weak. Clone size is given for some rows only: seen once, a few or many times, or a class if the clone is expanded.

cdr3_length	clone_size	d_call	v_call	j_call	cdr3_aa	cdr3_nt
15	.	TRBD2	TRBV7-8	TRBJ2-1	CASSLASSGRLFSFF	TGTGCCAGCAGCTTAGCGTCTAGCGGGAGATTATTTAGTTTCTTC
15	.	.	TRBV6-6	TRBJ1-2	CASSTTGTTVGGYTF	TGTGCCAGCAGTACAACCGGGACAACTGTGGGTGGCTACACCTTC
14	once	TRBD1	TRBV11-3	TRBJ2-7	CASSSETGDGKQYF	TGTGCCAGCAGCTCCGAAACAGGGGACGGTAAGCAGTACTTC
16	.	TRBD1	TRBV7-6	TRBJ1-5	CASSPSPGTGKQPQHF	TGTGCCAGCAGCCCCTCCCCCGGGACAGGGAAACAGCCCCAGCATTTT
15	.	TRBD2	TRBV6-4	TRBJ2-7	CASTRTSGGGYEQYF	TGTGCCAGCACCCGGACTAGCGGGGGGGGATACGAGCAGTACTTC
16	.	.	TRBV7-3	TRBJ2-1	CASSLIGGLAYNEQFF	TGTGCCAGCAGCTTGATTGGCGGGTTAGCCTACAATGAGCAGTTCTTC
15	.	.	TRBV6-5	TRBJ2-5	CASRETQLYQETQYF	TGTGCCAGCAGGGAGACTCAGCTGTACCAAGAGACCCAGTACTTC
17	.	TRBD2	TRBV7-8	TRBJ2-2	CASSALLAGGLTGELFF	TGTGCCAGCAGCGCCTTACTAGCGGGGGGGCTCACCGGGGAGCTGTTTTTT
14	.	.	TRBV6-5	TRBJ1-1	CASRLGRMNTEAFF	TGTGCCAGCAGACTAGGTAGAATGAACACTGAAGCTTTCTTT
15	.	TRBD1	TRBV6-5	TRBJ1-2	CASSLTGISNYGYTF	TGTGCCAGCAGCTTGACAGGGATTTCTAACTATGGCTACACCTTC
15	.	TRBD1	TRBV5-1	TRBJ2-7	CASSSQGALQVEQYF	TGCGCCAGCAGCTCGCAGGGGGCCCTACAGGTAGAGCAGTACTTC
14	once	TRBD1	TRBV5-1	TRBJ2-7	CASGSGGISYEQYF	TGCGCCAGCGGGTCAGGGGGTATCTCCTACGAGCAGTACTTC
14	.	TRBD1	TRBV5-1	TRBJ1-1	CASSSPGGSNEAFF	TGCGCCAGCAGCTCCCCAGGGGGTTCAAATGAAGCTTTCTTT
14	.	TRBD2	TRBV2	TRBJ2-2	CATAPGEGTGELFF	TGTGCCACGGCACCTGGGGAGGGCACCGGGGAGCTGTTTTTT
13	.	.	TRBV28	TRBJ2-1	CASRDQGYNEQFF	TGTGCCAGCAGGGACCAGGGGTACAATGAGCAGTTCTTC
17	.	TRBD2	TRBV7-2	TRBJ2-1	CASSFTISGGVNNEQFF	TGTGCCAGCAGCTTCACTATTAGCGGGGGGGTAAACAATGAGCAGTTCTTC
15	.	.	TRBV5-6	TRBJ1-5	CASSHGGAYNQPQHF	TGTGCCAGCAGCCACGGGGGGGCCTACAATCAGCCCCAGCATTTT
14	.	.	TRBV25-1	TRBJ1-1	CASSEGLPRTEAFF	TGTGCCAGCAGTGAGGGGCTTCCTAGAACTGAAGCTTTCTTT